The clone carrying this T cell receptor (beta chain) was recorded many times. Its specificity is not known. Preparation of the TCRbeta library involved a method that used unique molecular identifiers. Via MiXCR, TCRdb re-called the PCR reads, giving one row per CDR3 protein. This repertoire shows about 300,000 distinct CDR3 sequences, about a tenth found once; its top ten account for 7% to 9.5%. The record originates from a study of T-cell reconstitution after alpha-beta-depleted transplantation in children. The study, taken as a whole, reports: The main origin of T-cell counts and diversity one year after transplant was newly produced T cells.

CDR1 SGHAT and CDR2 FQNNGV come from the germline V gene. V lost 4 bases to trimming and J lost 1 base, with 17 bases between them. This CDR3 spans 16 amino acids. The TCR comes from a boy less than two years old with acute myeloid leukemia, due to receive a stem cell transplant. The specimen was PBMCs, collected before TCRalphabeta/CD19-depleted stem cell transplant. V and J are TRBV11-2 and TRBJ2-7, with D maybe TRBD1 (5 bases). The CDR3 sequence: CASSSLLGRLSYEQYF. The CDR3 nucleotides are TGTGCCAGCAGCTCCCTCTTGGGGCGATTATCCTACGAGCAGTACTTC.